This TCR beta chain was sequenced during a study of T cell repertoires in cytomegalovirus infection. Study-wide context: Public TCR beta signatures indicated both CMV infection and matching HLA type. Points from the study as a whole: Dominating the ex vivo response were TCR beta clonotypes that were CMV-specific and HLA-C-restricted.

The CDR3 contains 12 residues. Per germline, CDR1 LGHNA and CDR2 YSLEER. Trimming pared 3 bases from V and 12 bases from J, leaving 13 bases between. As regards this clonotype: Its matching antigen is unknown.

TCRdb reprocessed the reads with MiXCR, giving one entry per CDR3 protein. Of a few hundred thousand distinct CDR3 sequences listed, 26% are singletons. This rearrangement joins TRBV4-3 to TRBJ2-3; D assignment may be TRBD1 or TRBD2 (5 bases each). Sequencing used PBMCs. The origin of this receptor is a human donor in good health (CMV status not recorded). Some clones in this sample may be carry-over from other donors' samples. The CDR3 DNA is TGCGCCAGCAGCCAGGGGGACCGACCCCAGTATTTT. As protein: CASSQGDRPQYF.